A selection of T cell receptor beta chains follows, all from one sample in a study of cytomegalovirus exposure and HLA in healthy donors. Assay: immunoSEQ multiplex PCR; the TCRdb copy retains only in-frame clones and omits some. The sample comprises approximately 130,000 clones, around 77% of which are singletons, and around 1.2% rests with the top ten. Sequenced sample: PBMCs. Receptor source: a man in his fifties or sixties in good health and CMV-seronegative. Both conserved end residues are part of each CDR3. D genes are given only for firm matches. Size is omitted from some rows. Given values are once, few, many or a class for expanded clones.

CDR3	DNA	size	V	D	J
CASSPLSRDIYTEAFF	TGTGCCAGCAGCCCCCTTTCTCGGGACATATACACTGAAGCTTTCTTT	few	TRBV28	NA	TRBJ1-1
CASNPGVAGGDTQYF	TGTGCCAGCAACCCGGGGGTAGCGGGAGGTGATACGCAGTATTTT	NA	TRBV6-5	TRBD2	TRBJ2-3
CASSQIAGEGFGEQFF	TGCGCCAGCAGCCAAATAGCGGGAGAGGGATTCGGTGAGCAGTTCTTC	NA	TRBV4-1	TRBD2	TRBJ2-1
CASSLAGVEEKLFF	TGCGCCAGCAGCTTGGCGGGGGTAGAAGAAAAACTGTTTTTT	NA	TRBV5-1	NA	TRBJ1-4
CATSERGRNGYTF	TGTGCCACCTCCGAGCGGGGGCGGAATGGCTACACCTTC	NA	TRBV6-1	NA	TRBJ1-2
CASSLSGDTLFVPKIYEQYF	TGTGCCAGCAGTCTATCTGGGGACACACTTTTCGTCCCGAAAATCTACGAGCAGTACTTC	NA	TRBV27	NA	TRBJ2-7
CAWRGRARGNEQFF	TGTGCCTGGAGGGGGAGGGCCCGGGGGAATGAGCAGTTCTTC	NA	TRBV30	TRBD2	TRBJ2-1
CASRRTAGELFF	TGTGCCAGCAGGAGGACAGCCGGGGAGCTGTTTTTT	once	TRBV6-5	NA	TRBJ2-2
CASSLLGQGSASYEQYF	TGTGCCAGCAGCTTGCTGGGACAGGGGTCCGCCTCCTACGAGCAGTACTTC	NA	TRBV5-6	TRBD1	TRBJ2-7
CASSHGSNQPQHF	TGTGCCAGCAGTCACGGGAGCAATCAGCCCCAGCATTTT	NA	TRBV28	NA	TRBJ1-5
CASSEVGQGSEQYF	TGTGCCAGCAGTGAGGTTGGACAGGGCTCCGAGCAGTACTTC	NA	TRBV2	TRBD1	TRBJ2-7
CASKGQAQTEAFF	TGTGCCAGCAAAGGACAAGCCCAGACTGAAGCTTTCTTT	once	TRBV14	NA	TRBJ1-1
CASTSESQENTEAFF	TGTGCCAGCACCTCCGAGAGTCAAGAGAACACTGAAGCTTTCTTT	NA	TRBV7-8	NA	TRBJ1-1
CASRNTYTGELFF	TGTGCCAGCAGAAACACATACACCGGGGAGCTGTTTTTT	NA	TRBV6-5	NA	TRBJ2-2
CASSLRTGSYNEQFF	TGTGCCAGCAGCCTCCGGACAGGGAGCTACAATGAGCAGTTCTTC	few	TRBV5-4	TRBD1	TRBJ2-1
CASSYGQGADGYTF	TGTGCCAGCAGTTACGGGCAGGGGGCGGATGGCTACACCTTC	NA	TRBV6-6	TRBD1	TRBJ1-2